The clone carrying this T cell receptor beta chain was detected ten times or more. These data belong to a study of T cells after yellow fever vaccination. Points from the study as a whole: Clonotype sharing between CD4 and CD8 compartments was small.

Universal primer sites and UMIs were introduced during 5'RACE template-switching synthesis of TCR cDNA. MiXCR was run by TCRdb on the 5' RACE reads, yielding one entry per CDR3 protein. Counted here are tens of thousands of distinct CDR3 sequences, 3% to 4% occurring once; the ten biggest clones make up roughly 0.97%. This sequence was found in a man younger than 30 who received the YFV17D yellow fever vaccine. The material was PBMCs, either bulk or a sorted T-cell subset (CD4+, CD8+, memory, or dextramer-sorted; not recorded which), obtained approximately 40 days after the first yellow fever vaccination.

The DNA for the CDR3 is TGTGCCACCAGCACAGCAGGGGCTACTAATGAAAAACTGTTTTTT. Translating gives CATSTAGATNEKLFF. The chain recombines TRBV15 with TRBJ1-4; maybe TRBD1 (6 bases). Germline V gives CDR1 LNHNV, CDR2 YYDKDF (reference sequence). This CDR3 comprises 15 residues. Trimming took 4 bases from V and 2 from J, leaving 11 bases between them.